This TCR beta chain was captured in a study of identical twins. MiXCR, applied by TCRdb to the 5' RACE reads, yields one record per CDR3 protein. The sample holds 240,000 or so distinct CDR3 sequences; approximately 10% are singletons and the top ten take more than 8.5%. In germline, CDR1 is SEHNR, CDR2 FQNEAQ (reference sequence). The CDR3 consists of 15 residues. A word on this clonotype: The junction and the germline gene differ at one end; a read error may be behind it.

V usage is TRBV7-9 and J usage is TRBJ1-4, with D perhaps TRBD1 (5 bases). The TCR comes from a man aged 45-65 years in good health. The sample comprised memory T cells sorted from blood. The CDR3 bases are TGTGCCAGCAGCCCTGGGACGGTCCTTAATGAAAAACTGTATTTT. This gives the protein CASSPGTVLNEKLYF. The full variable domain, rest sourced from reference TRBV7-9 and TRBJ1-4, is DTGVSQNPRHKITKRGQNVTFRCDPISEHNRLYWYRQTLGQGPEFLTYFQNEAQLEKSRLLSDRFSAERPKGSFSTLEIQRTEQGDSAMYLCASSPGTVLNEKLYFGSGTQLSVL.